The source of this TCR beta chain is a study of T cell responses to AZD1222 COVID-19 vaccine (dated by TCRdb to the early 2020s). Broadly, across the study: TCR sequencing was performed for approximately 240 trial participants, of whom about 200 were given two doses of AZD1222 and about 25 were given two doses of MenACWY control vaccine. Enrollment into the trials was organized by age into subgroups of 18-55, 56-69 and 70-plus years, and those subgroups contained roughly 150, 30 and 60 TCR-sequenced participants, respectively.

Via the germline V gene, CDR1 is MNHEY and CDR2 SVGAGI. CDR3 length: 15 amino acids, cysteine to phenylalanine. This entry keeps only the CDR3 DNA: 45 bases, framed from base 1. V is pruned by 4 bases and J by 0 bases, leaving 0 bases of the junction without a gene match. Interpreted using the paper, the time point label stands for: about 28 days (+/-7) after the second vaccine dose. AZD1222 recipients with second doses at about 4 weeks or about 12 weeks were pooled, because spike-specific TCR depth and breadth did not differ between schedules. Vaccinee samples came from UK trials COV001 and COV002, including a single-blind randomized controlled phase 2/3 trial of AZD1222 (ChAdOx1 nCoV-19) in healthy adults. For TCRbeta chain sequencing, PBMC samples from trial participants were taken at day 0 and at day 28 after the second dose. The CDR3 regions of human TCRbeta chains were analyzed by immunosequencing. As for how the authors treated the data: Repertoire TCRs were matched against a reference library of SARS-CoV-2-specific TCRs generated with the MIRA antigen-specificity platform. Breadth meant the fraction of unique TCRs that were SARS-CoV-2-associated, whereas depth meant the fraction of total T cells that were SARS-CoV-2-associated. Using the MIRA data, every spike-specific TCR was mapped to the spike region that the TCR reacted to and assigned to either a CD4 or a CD8 class. Log10-transformed breadth and depth values were compared by one-way ANOVA with Sidak's multiple comparisons tests. In its TCRdb copy, this immuneACCESS table keeps in-frame sequences only and misses some clones. Where compared with another copy, unresolved V genes explain less than half of these, and the others have no known cause. Clone size and the V and J calls come from that table; the DNA yielded D and trimming. For this sample the table gives 250,000 to 300,000 clones, of which around 93% were detected only once. Together, the top ten hold 0.5% to 0.7% of the sample.

This clone was detected a few times. Its antigen is not yet known. Qualities for individual bases were not recorded, and no much larger clone is one base off. Study-wide conclusions, independent of this receptor: In the small 56-69-year group, the increase in depth fell short of significance, most likely because of low power. The vaccine-associated CD4 TCRs covered the entire spike protein, and the dominant responses fell in regions 160-218 and 743-854. Participants were mostly white British and included more females than males, and it was suggested by the authors that clonal diversity may have been underestimated. Spike-specific TCR breadth and depth rose significantly after two AZD1222 doses compared with day 0 and with MenACWY recipients. Reportedly, almost half of the unique spike-specific TCRs recognized epitopes lying outside the regions that are mutated in the B.1.351 and B.1.1.7 variants. Conclusions about previously exposed vaccinees are limited, since just six AZD1222 recipients were seropositive for SARS-CoV-2 at baseline. No day 14 peak-response samples were available, so repertoires were characterized only after the peak T cell response.

In this chain, TRBV6-5 is recombined with TRBJ2-1, and 10 junction bases match TRBD2. The receptor was isolated from an adult who received the AZD1222 COVID-19 vaccine. The specimen was peripheral blood, collected 28 days after the second AZD1222 dose. The DNA sequence is TGTGCCAGCAGTTGGACTAGCGGCTCCTACAATGAGCAGTTCTTC. The resulting protein is CASSWTSGSYNEQFF.